The present T cell receptor beta chain was sequenced within a study of monozygotic twins with inflammatory bowel disease. TCR libraries each used 3,000 to 4,000 ng of total RNA. Each UMI, carrying a 6-nucleotide sample barcode, came from template switching. TCRdb re-called the 5' RACE reads; one entry per CDR3 protein, DNA not given. In total, the table holds a few hundred thousand distinct CDR3 sequences. The CDR3 extends over 14 amino acids. The germline CDR1 and CDR2 sequences are MGHRA and YSYEKL. The clonotype comes from a human donor with ulcerative colitis or Crohn's disease, or a healthy co-twin of an affected twin (not recorded which). The material sequenced was blood. This chain uses TRBV4-1 with TRBJ2-5. The CDR3 sequence: CASSQEPYQETQYF.